This entry concerns a single TCR beta chain. Its cognate antigen is unknown. V shed 1 base and J shed 12 bases, with 12 bases lying between them. This CDR3 contains 12 residues. CDR1 and CDR2 from the germline V gene are SEHNR and FQNEAQ (reference sequence). The entry originates in a study of T-cell memory formation after mild COVID-19. In the study overall: The TCR clusters were mostly specific to one donor.

Findings and limits, study-wide: Clones that shrank (day 15 to 85) were balanced CD4/CD8, whereas later expanders leaned CD4+.

TCRdb analysed the 5' RACE reads with MiXCR anew, one entry per CDR3 protein. The sample lists 350,000 to 450,000 distinct CDR3 sequences, approximately 29% occurring once. This TCR was recovered from an adult woman who had mild COVID-19 (a few samples of this study predate the infection). Cell type and time point are not known. The source material was PBMCs or a T cell subset sorted from them (not recorded which). The chain carries TRBV7-9 and TRBJ1-2, with D perhaps TRBD1 (6 bases). The CDR3 spells CASSLGTVWHTF. In DNA, the CDR3 is TGTGCCAGCAGCTTAGGGACAGTCTGGCACACCTTC. Using reference TRBV7-9 and TRBJ1-2 for the parts outside the CDR3, the full variable domain is DTGVSQNPRHKITKRGQNVTFRCDPISEHNRLYWYRQTLGQGPEFLTYFQNEAQLEKSRLLSDRFSAERPKGSFSTLEIQRTEQGDSAMYLCASSLGTVWHTFGSGTRLTVV.